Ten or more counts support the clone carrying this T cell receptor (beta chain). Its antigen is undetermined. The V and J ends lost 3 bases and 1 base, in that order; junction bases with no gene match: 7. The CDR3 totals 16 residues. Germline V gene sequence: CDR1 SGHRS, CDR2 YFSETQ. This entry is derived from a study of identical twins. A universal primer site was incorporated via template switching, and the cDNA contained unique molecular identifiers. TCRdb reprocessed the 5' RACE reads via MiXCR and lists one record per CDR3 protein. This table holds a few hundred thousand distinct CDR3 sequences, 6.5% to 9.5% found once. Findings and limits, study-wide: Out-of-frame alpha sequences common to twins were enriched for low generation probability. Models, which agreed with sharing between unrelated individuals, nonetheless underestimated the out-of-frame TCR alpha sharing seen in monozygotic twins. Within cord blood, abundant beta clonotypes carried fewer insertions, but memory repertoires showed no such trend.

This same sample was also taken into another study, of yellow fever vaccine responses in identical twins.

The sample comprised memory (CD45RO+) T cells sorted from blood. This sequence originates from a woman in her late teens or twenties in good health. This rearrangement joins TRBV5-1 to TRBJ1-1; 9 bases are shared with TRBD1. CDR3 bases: TGCGCCAGCAGCTCGGGACAGGGTGGAGGGAACACTGAAGCTTTCTTT. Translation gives CASSSGQGGGNTEAFF.